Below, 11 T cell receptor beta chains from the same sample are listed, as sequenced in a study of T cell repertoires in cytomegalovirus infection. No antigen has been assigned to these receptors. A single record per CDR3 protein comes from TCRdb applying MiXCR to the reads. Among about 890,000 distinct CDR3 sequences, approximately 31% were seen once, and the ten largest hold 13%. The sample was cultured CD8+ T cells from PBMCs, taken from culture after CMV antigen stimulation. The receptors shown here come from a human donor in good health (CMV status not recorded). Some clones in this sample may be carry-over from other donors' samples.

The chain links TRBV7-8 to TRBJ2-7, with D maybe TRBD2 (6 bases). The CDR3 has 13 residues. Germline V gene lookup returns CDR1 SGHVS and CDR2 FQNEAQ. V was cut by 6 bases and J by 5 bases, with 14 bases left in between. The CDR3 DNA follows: TGTGCCAGCAGGATATCCTGGGGGGACGAGCAGTACTTC. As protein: CASRISWGDEQYF. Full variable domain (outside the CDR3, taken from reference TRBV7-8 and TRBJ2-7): GAGVSQSPRYKVAKRGQDVALRCDPISGHVSLFWYQQALGQGPEFLTYFQNEAQLDKSGLPSDRFFAERPEGSVSTLKIQRTQQEDSAVYLCASRISWGDEQYFGPGTRLTVT.

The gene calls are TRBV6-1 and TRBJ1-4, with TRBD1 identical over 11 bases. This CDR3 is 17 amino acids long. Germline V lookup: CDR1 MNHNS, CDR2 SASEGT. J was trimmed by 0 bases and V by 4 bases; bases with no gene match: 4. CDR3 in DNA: TGTGCCAGCAGTGGACGGACAGGGGGCACAACTAATGAAAAACTGTTTTTT. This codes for CASSGRTGGTTNEKLFF.

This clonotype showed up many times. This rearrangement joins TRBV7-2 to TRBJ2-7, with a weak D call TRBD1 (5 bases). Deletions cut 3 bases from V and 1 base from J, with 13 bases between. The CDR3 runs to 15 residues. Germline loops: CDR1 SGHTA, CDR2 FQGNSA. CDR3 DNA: TGTGCCAGCAGCTTGATCCCAGGGAAATCCTACGAGCAGTACGTC. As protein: CASSLIPGKSYEQYV.

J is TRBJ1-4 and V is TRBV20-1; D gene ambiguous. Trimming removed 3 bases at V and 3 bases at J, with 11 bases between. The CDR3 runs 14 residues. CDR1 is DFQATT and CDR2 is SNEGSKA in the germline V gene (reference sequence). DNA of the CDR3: TGCAGTGCTAGCAATACGGCCTCTAATGAAAAACTGTTTTTT. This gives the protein CSASNTASNEKLFF.

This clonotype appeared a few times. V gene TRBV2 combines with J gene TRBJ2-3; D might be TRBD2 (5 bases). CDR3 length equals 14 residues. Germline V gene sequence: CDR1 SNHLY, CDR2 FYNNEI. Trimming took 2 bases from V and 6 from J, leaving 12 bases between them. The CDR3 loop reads CASSESLEDDTQYF. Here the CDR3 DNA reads TGTGCCAGCAGTGAATCCCTGGAGGATGATACGCAGTATTTT.

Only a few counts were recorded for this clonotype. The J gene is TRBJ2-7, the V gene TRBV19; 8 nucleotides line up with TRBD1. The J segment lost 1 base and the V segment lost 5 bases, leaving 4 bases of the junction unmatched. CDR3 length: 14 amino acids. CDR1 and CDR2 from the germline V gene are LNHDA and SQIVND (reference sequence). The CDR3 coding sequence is TGTGCCAGTAGTCCACAGGGGGTTTCCTACGAGCAGTACTTC. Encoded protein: CASSPQGVSYEQYF. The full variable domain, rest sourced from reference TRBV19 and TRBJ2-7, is DGGITQSPKYLFRKEGQNVTLSCEQNLNHDAMYWYRQDPGQGLRLIYYSQIVNDFQKGDIAEGYSVSREKKESFPLTVTSAQKNPTAFYLCASSPQGVSYEQYFGPGTRLTVT.

The CDR3 nucleotides read TGTGCCAGCAGTGAGGTCAGGACCTCCTACAATGAGCAGTTCTTC. Protein sequence: CASSEVRTSYNEQFF. V gene TRBV2 combines with J gene TRBJ2-1; D call uncertain. V was shortened by 3 bases and J by 0 bases, with 9 bases between the two germline ends. CDR3 length equals 15 residues. CDR1 is SNHLY, CDR2 FYNNEI, per germline.

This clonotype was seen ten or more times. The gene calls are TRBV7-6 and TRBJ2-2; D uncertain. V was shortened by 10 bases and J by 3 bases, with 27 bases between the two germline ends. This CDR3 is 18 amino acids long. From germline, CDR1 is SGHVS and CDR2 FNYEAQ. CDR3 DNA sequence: TGTGCCACCTCCATAAAGACAAGTCTAGGGTTGGACACCGGGGAGCTGTTTTTT. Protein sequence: CATSIKTSLGLDTGELFF. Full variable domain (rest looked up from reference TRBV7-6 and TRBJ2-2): GAGVSQSPRYKVTKRGQDVALRCDPISGHVSLYWYRQALGQGPEFLTYFNYEAQQDKSGLPNDRFSAERPEGSISTLTIQRTEQRDSAMYRCATSIKTSLGLDTGELFFGEGSRLTVL.

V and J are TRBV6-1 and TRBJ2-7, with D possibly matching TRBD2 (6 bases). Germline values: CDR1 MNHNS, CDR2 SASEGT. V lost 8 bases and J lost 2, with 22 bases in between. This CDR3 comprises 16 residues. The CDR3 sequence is CASELSGRGGTYEQYV. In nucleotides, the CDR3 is TGTGCCAGCGAACTCAGCGGGCGGGGTGGAACCTACGAGCAGTACGTC.

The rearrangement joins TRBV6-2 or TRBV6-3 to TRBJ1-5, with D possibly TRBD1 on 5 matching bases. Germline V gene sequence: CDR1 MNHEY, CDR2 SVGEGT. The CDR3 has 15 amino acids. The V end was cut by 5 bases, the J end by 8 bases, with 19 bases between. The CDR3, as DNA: TGTGCCAGCAGTCCCGGTTGGGGGGGATATGAGCCCCAGCATTTT. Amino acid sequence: CASSPGWGGYEPQHF.

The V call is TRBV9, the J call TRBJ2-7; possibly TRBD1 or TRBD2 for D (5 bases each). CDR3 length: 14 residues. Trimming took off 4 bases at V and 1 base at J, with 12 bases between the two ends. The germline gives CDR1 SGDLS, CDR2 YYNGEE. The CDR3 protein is CASSPWDGSYEQYF. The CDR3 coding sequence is TGTGCCAGCAGCCCCTGGGACGGTTCCTACGAGCAGTACTTC.